Presented here are 2 T cell receptor beta chains from one specimen sequenced in a study of CD8+ T cells in alopecia areata. Extracted from the samples, RNA was reverse transcribed into cDNA to serve as the sequencing template. Profiled with immunoSEQ multiplex PCR; TCRdb holds only in-frame clones, not every one. The repertoire holds about 190,000 clones, with roughly three fifths as singletons. Treatment meaning: oral pan-JAK inhibitor, 5-10 mg twice daily. Specimen: CD4+ T cells sorted from blood, collected at week 4, from a patient treated with tofacitinib. All receptors come from a human donor with alopecia areata.

This clone occurred once. The CDR3: CSVMGTASYEQYF. The CDR3 DNA reads as TGCAGCGTCATGGGGACAGCGTCCTACGAGCAGTACTTC. The rearrangement links TRBV29-1 to TRBJ2-7; 7 bases are shared with TRBD1. Germline values: CDR1 SQVTM, CDR2 ANQGSEA. This CDR3 spans 13 amino acids. With 6 bases clipped from V and 1 base from J, the junction kept 6 bases outside the gene matches.

This clone was picked up a small number of times. V gene TRBV7-3 combines with J gene TRBJ2-1; 7 bases align to TRBD2. Per the germline V gene, CDR1 is SGHTA and CDR2 is FQGTGA. V lost 5 bases, J lost 6 bases, and 7 bases stayed unmatched. CDR3 length: 14 amino acids. The CDR3 sequence: CASSPGTTSNEQFF. CDR3 nucleotides: TGTGCCAGCAGCCCCGGGACTACCTCCAATGAGCAGTTCTTC.